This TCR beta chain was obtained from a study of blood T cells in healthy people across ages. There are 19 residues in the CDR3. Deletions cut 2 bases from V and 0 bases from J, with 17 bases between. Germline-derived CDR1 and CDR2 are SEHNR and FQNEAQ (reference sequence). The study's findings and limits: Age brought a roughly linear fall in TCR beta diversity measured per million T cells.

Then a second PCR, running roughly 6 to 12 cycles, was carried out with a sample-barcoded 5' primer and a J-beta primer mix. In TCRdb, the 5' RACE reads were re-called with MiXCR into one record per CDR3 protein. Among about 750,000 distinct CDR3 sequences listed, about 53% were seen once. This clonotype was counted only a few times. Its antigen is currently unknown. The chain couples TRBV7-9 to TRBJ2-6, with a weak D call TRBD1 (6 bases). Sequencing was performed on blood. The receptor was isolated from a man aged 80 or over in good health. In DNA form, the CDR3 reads TGTGCCAGCAGCTTAAGCCGCCACAGGGCCAGCTCTGGGGCCAACGTCCTGACTTTC. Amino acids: CASSLSRHRASSGANVLTF.